This TCR beta chain was retrieved from a study of CD8 T cells in Susac syndrome. Study-level points and caveats: The TCR sequencing and HLA analysis in the study involved a relatively small number of individuals, as the study acknowledged.

The RNA, about 0.5 to 1 ug, was put through reverse transcription using random hexamers. TCRdb itself ran the immunoSEQ multiplex PCR reads through MiXCR, one entry per CDR3 protein. In the table there are just under 95,000 distinct CDR3 sequences, roughly 94% of which are singletons. Germline V gene data show CDR1 as SGHVS and CDR2 as FQNEAQ. V gave up 2 bases and J gave up 0 bases; unmatched junction bases: 8. The CDR3 consists of 17 residues. Points on this clonotype: The antigen is undetermined.

The chain has TRBV7-8 and TRBJ1-1; 8 nucleotides align to TRBD1. Input material: CD4+ T cells from PBMCs. This clonotype originated in a human donor with Susac syndrome. CDR3 DNA: TGTGCCAGCAGCTTATTTGCAGGGGGCGCGGTGAACACTGAAGCTTTCTTT. It yields the protein CASSLFAGGAVNTEAFF.